This T cell receptor (beta chain) comes out of a study of cytomegalovirus exposure and HLA in healthy donors. Findings and limits, study-wide: Researchers reportedly found TCR beta sequences accurately predicted most subjects' HLA-A and HLA-B alleles. A later analysis revealed that TCR association rates differed between HLA loci, peaking at DRB1 and bottoming out at HLA-C.

CDR3 length: 14 amino acids. In germline, CDR1 is LNHDA, CDR2 SQIVND (reference sequence). Trimming left V 3 bases short and J 4 bases short, with 12 bases between. A remark on this clone: Its antigen is still unknown.

Both 60 Vbeta primers and 13 Jbeta primers went into the PCR. Method: immunoSEQ multiplex PCR; TCRdb's copy keeps in-frame clones and lacks some. The sample records about 130,000 clones, around 83% being singletons. The source is a girl aged 2 to 9 in good health and CMV-seronegative. The gene calls are TRBV19 and TRBJ2-5; D is possibly TRBD1 (5 bases). Sequencing input: PBMCs. This CDR3 is CASSIRRGPETQYF. The CDR3 coding sequence is TGTGCCAGTAGTATTCGTAGGGGCCCAGAGACCCAGTACTTC.